This record concerns one TCR beta chain sequence. In TCRdb, the RACE reads were re-called with MiXCR into one record per CDR3 protein. The data show approximately 60,000 distinct CDR3 sequences, with over 7.5% seen just once and about an eighth held by the top ten. This CDR3 has 18 residues. Germline V lookup: CDR1 SGDLS, CDR2 YYNGEE. V trimming: 1 base; J trimming: 9 bases; junction bases outside the gene matches: 13. The data were obtained in a study of human T cells and chemical hapten exposure. Regarding time point: patch test 1, 2 weeks after DPC sensitization. The treatment was: therapeutic diphenylcyclopropenone sensitization with weekly scalp DPC.

This sequence joins TRBV9 and TRBJ2-1, with TRBD2 matching 13 bases. The sequence was collected from a woman aged 35 to 49 with alopecia areata. Some clones in this sample may be carry-over from other donors' samples. The sequencing here drew on whole blood, taken in connection with sensitization to the hapten diphenylcyclopropenone (DPC). The DNA of the CDR3 is TGTGCCAGCAGCGTACGCCCCCCCACTAGCGGGGGGGCCTTTGAGCAGTTCTTC. Translating gives CASSVRPPTSGGAFEQFF.